This T cell receptor (beta chain) appears in the sequencing data of a study of shared clonotypes between healthy human individuals. Here immunoSEQ multiplex PCR was the method, and the copy in TCRdb shows in-frame clones only, minus some. This repertoire shows around 2.3 million clones, around 95% found once; its top ten account for approximately 0.13%. Germline-derived CDR1 and CDR2 are MGHDK and SYGVNS. V dropped 4 bases and J dropped 3; count of bases not matched to a gene: 2. CDR3 length: 15 amino acids. The sequenced sample consisted of naive CD4+ T cells sorted from blood. As to subset: CD45RA+ positively selected. The TCR comes from a man between 18 and 35 years old in good health. V is TRBV25-1 and J is TRBJ1-6; 8 bases agree with TRBD1. CDR3 coding DNA: TGTGCCAGCAGTGCAGGACAGGGCTATAATTCACCCCTCCACTTT. Encoded protein: CASSAGQGYNSPLHF.